A single sample gave rise to the 29 T cell receptor beta chains below, sequenced in a study of blood T cell repertoires in COVID-19. Generated by immunoSEQ multiplex PCR, the TCRdb table keeps only in-frame clones and is missing some. In the table there are some 170,000 clones, approximately 83% of which are singletons. The sequenced material came from peripheral blood. These receptors were taken from a woman aged 40 to 50 with COVID-19, enrolled during active disease.

Concerning this clone itself: Other DNA sequences from this sample encode an identical CDR3 as well. This sequence joins TRBV7-8 and TRBJ1-3; the D is unclear. The CDR3 runs to 14 residues. V lost 2 bases and J lost 2, with 7 bases in between. Per the germline V gene, CDR1 is SGHVS and CDR2 is FQNEAQ. The CDR3 sequence is CASSLTGTGNTIYF. The CDR3 coding sequence is TGTGCCAGCAGCTTAACCGGGACTGGAAACACCATATATTTT.

This sequence joins TRBV5-1 and TRBJ1-5, with D hard to call. The V end was cut by 4 bases, the J end by 4 bases, with 12 bases between. The CDR3 is made up of 14 amino acids. Germline CDR1 SGHRS, CDR2 YFSETQ. CDR3 nucleotide sequence: TGCGCCAGCAGCACCGCGGGCCTGAATCAGCCCCAGCATTTT. Translated, it gives CASSTAGLNQPQHF.

This clone came up a few times. This sequence joins TRBV19 and TRBJ1-2; D uncertain. Trimming took off 8 bases at V and 2 bases at J, with 9 bases between the two ends. This CDR3 region has 12 residues. The germline V gene encodes CDR1 LNHDA and CDR2 SQIVND (reference sequence). The CDR3 region is CASGGENYGYTF. The CDR3 nucleotides are TGTGCCAGTGGCGGGGAAAACTATGGCTACACCTTC.

V and J are TRBV6-5 and TRBJ1-1; 10 nucleotides match TRBD1. This CDR3 is 15 amino acids long. Germline CDR1 reads MNHEY; CDR2 reads SVGAGI. V shed 7 bases and J 4 bases; nucleotides not matched to a gene: 9. CDR3 region: CASTPWDRGSTEAFF. The CDR3 coding sequence is TGTGCCAGCACCCCATGGGACAGGGGATCCACTGAAGCTTTCTTT.

This CDR3 is CASSYSKGALDGYTF. The CDR3 nucleotides read TGTGCCAGCAGTTACTCAAAGGGGGCCCTGGATGGCTACACCTTC. The rearrangement uses TRBV6-5 and TRBJ1-2, with TRBD1 matching over 7 bases. From germline, CDR1 is MNHEY and CDR2 SVGAGI. CDR3 length: 15 residues. V shed 0 bases and J 6 bases; nucleotides not matched to a gene: 7.

A note on this clone: The DNA is left out, because the CDR3 cannot be placed on it with certainty; the CDR3 is given as TCRdb lists it. The rearrangement joins TRBV14 to TRBJ1-1. The CDR3 is 15 amino acids in total, end residues counted. Germline lookup yields CDR1 SGHDN and CDR2 FVKESK. This chain's CDR3 is CASSPDWGVFGEAFF.

The chain carries TRBV7-9 and TRBJ2-7, with 10 bases lining up with TRBD2. Unmatched junction bases numbered 7, after V lost 6 bases and J lost 5 bases. The CDR3 spans 14 residues. The germline CDR1 and CDR2 sequences are SEHNR and FQNEAQ (reference sequence). The CDR3 DNA follows: TGTGCCAGCAGATCTAGCGGGGGTATTCACGAGCAGTACTTC. Residues: CASRSSGGIHEQYF.

The chain couples TRBV7-9 to TRBJ1-5; tentative D call: TRBD1 (5 bases). This CDR3 has 16 amino acids. The ends were cut back, 1 base at V and 5 bases at J, with 15 bases in the middle. CDR1 is SEHNR, CDR2 FQNEAQ, per germline (reference sequence). The chain's CDR3 is CASSLGRGRYDQPQHF. Written as DNA, the CDR3 is TGTGCCAGCAGCTTAGGGAGGGGCAGGTACGATCAGCCCCAGCATTTT.

V and J are TRBV28 and TRBJ1-4; D unresolved. Trimming removed 1 base from V and 0 bases from J, with 6 bases in between. There are 15 residues in the CDR3. In germline, CDR1 is MDHEN, CDR2 SYDVKM. The CDR3 DNA reads TGTGCCAGCAGTTTATTGGTAGCAACTAATGAAAAACTGTTTTTT. This codes for CASSLLVATNEKLFF.

V and J are TRBV29-1 and TRBJ1-3; D might be TRBD1 (5 bases). The germline CDR1 and CDR2 sequences are SQVTM and ANQGSEA. The CDR3 extends over 12 amino acids. Trimming shortened V by 6 bases and J by 3 bases, and 9 bases separated the two germline ends. The CDR3 DNA follows: TGCAGCGTCCGGGGGGTTGGAAACACCATATATTTT. Protein sequence: CSVRGVGNTIYF.

The chain carries TRBV7-6 and TRBJ1-1; 8 positions agree with TRBD1. From germline, CDR1 is SGHVS and CDR2 FNYEAQ. The CDR3 is made up of 16 amino acids. The ends lost 3 bases at V and 4 bases at J; junction bases unmatched: 10. This CDR3 is CASSLGQAGVGTEAFF. The DNA of the CDR3 is TGTGCCAGCAGCTTGGGACAGGCAGGGGTCGGCACTGAAGCTTTCTTT. The complete variable domain, with remaining parts taken from reference TRBV7-6 and TRBJ1-1, reads GAGVSQSPRYKVTKRGQDVALRCDPISGHVSLYWYRQALGQGPEFLTYFNYEAQQDKSGLPNDRFSAERPEGSISTLTIQRTEQRDSAMYRCASSLGQAGVGTEAFFGQGTRLTVV.

V is TRBV29-1 and J is TRBJ2-4; D is unresolved. The V end lost 6 bases, the J end lost 0 bases, and 15 bases lay between the germline ends. Per the germline V gene, CDR1 is SQVTM and CDR2 is ANQGSEA. The CDR3 covers 15 residues. CDR3 DNA: TGCAGCGTCCTCAGCGAGACGTTAGCCAAAAACATTCAGTACTTC. This encodes CSVLSETLAKNIQYF.

V is TRBV6-5 and J is TRBJ1-3; D uncertain. Trimming cost V 6 bases and J 8 bases, with 17 bases left between them. This CDR3 is built from 14 residues. CDR1 and CDR2 (germline): MNHEY, SVGAGI. The chain's CDR3 is CASSPGGGVYTIYF. In DNA, the CDR3 is TGTGCCAGCAGCCCAGGAGGCGGTGTATACACCATATATTTT.

This chain uses TRBV5-1 with TRBJ1-1; D may be TRBD1 (6 bases). The CDR3 is 12 amino acids. Germline loops: CDR1 SGHRS, CDR2 YFSETQ. The V and J ends lost 3 bases and 6 bases respectively, with 9 bases between them. The CDR3 bases are TGCGCCAGCAGCTGGGGGGGCGCTGAAGCTTTCTTT. Amino acids: CASSWGGAEAFF.

The CDR3 nucleotides are TGTGCCAGCAGCGGCCTCCGGGACAGGAGGGGTGAGACCCAGTACTTC. This encodes CASSGLRDRRGETQYF. This chain links TRBV13 with TRBJ2-5; 8 bases are shared with TRBD1. This CDR3 is 16 amino acids long. The V gene end was trimmed by 5 bases and the J gene end by 5 bases; junction bases not matched to a gene: 13. CDR1 and CDR2 (germline): PRHDT, FYEKMQ (reference sequence).

V and J are TRBV28 and TRBJ1-1, with no clear D. Germline V lookup: CDR1 MDHEN, CDR2 SYDVKM. V shed 11 bases and J shed 11 bases, with 21 bases lying between them. The CDR3 has 12 amino acids. CDR3 sequence reads: CAPARPGSAAFF. The CDR3 DNA reads as TGTGCCCCAGCGCGGCCTGGGTCTGCGGCTTTCTTT.

The rearrangement joins TRBV27 to TRBJ1-4; no reliable D call. Looked up from germline, CDR1 is MNHEY and CDR2 is SMNVEV (reference sequence). Deletions cut 7 bases from V and 0 bases from J, with 12 bases between. This CDR3 is 15 amino acids long. The CDR3 region is CASTHSGATNEKLFF. The CDR3 DNA follows: TGTGCCAGCACCCACTCGGGTGCAACTAATGAAAAACTGTTTTTT.

This clone was counted between two and nine times. The V call is TRBV4-2, the J call TRBJ1-1; D remains ambiguous. Germline values: CDR1 LGHNA, CDR2 YNFKEQ. The CDR3 loop spans 13 amino acids. The ends were cut back, 3 bases at V and 7 bases at J, with 12 bases in the middle. CDR3 sequence reads: CASSHPLGSEAFF. CDR3 DNA sequence: TGTGCCAGCAGCCATCCCCTAGGGAGTGAAGCTTTCTTT.

The V call is TRBV7-9, the J call TRBJ1-1, with 7 nucleotides matching TRBD1. V dropped 4 bases and J dropped 0; count of bases not matched to a gene: 8. Germline CDR1 reads SEHNR; CDR2 reads FQNEAQ (reference sequence). The CDR3 runs to 16 residues. The CDR3 loop is CASSSPVGQLNTEAFF. CDR3 DNA sequence: TGTGCCAGCAGCTCCCCCGTGGGACAGCTGAACACTGAAGCTTTCTTT.

This chain uses TRBV10-3 with TRBJ1-1; 8 nucleotides line up with TRBD1. The V and J ends lost 6 bases and 4 bases, in that order; junction bases with no gene match: 10. This CDR3 spans 15 amino acids. From germline, CDR1 is ENHRY and CDR2 SYGVKD. The CDR3: CAISDRGAAGTEAFF. In DNA, the CDR3 is TGTGCCATCAGCGACAGGGGCGCCGCGGGCACTGAAGCTTTCTTT.

This chain uses TRBV5-1 with TRBJ2-1; 7 bases map to TRBD2. V shed 0 bases, J shed 10 bases, and the junction held 10 bases outside the gene matches. Per germline, CDR1 SGHRS and CDR2 YFSETQ. CDR3 length: 15 residues. The CDR3 protein is CASSLGLARLGEQFF. CDR3 coding DNA: TGCGCCAGCAGCTTGGGACTAGCCCGACTCGGGGAGCAGTTCTTC.

The chain combines TRBV10-1 with TRBJ2-5, with 7 bases matching TRBD2. V shed 2 bases, J shed 4 bases, and the junction held 7 bases outside the gene matches. Germline V gives CDR1 WNHNN, CDR2 SYGVQD (reference sequence). The CDR3 sequence is 15 residues long. The CDR3 loop reads CASSEHASGSETQYF. Here the CDR3 DNA reads TGCGCCAGCAGTGAGCATGCTAGCGGCTCAGAGACCCAGTACTTC.

The V gene is TRBV29-1, the J gene TRBJ2-1; D is undetermined. This CDR3 is built from 11 residues. Trimming pared 8 bases from V and 8 bases from J, leaving 13 bases between. CDR1 SQVTM and CDR2 ANQGSEA come from the germline V gene. The CDR3 DNA sequence: TGCAGCCCGTCGTGGGCCCATGAGCAGTTCTTC. This sequence encodes CSPSWAHEQFF.

This clone was seen only a few times. The chain carries TRBV5-1 and TRBJ1-1; D perhaps matches TRBD1 (6 bases). This CDR3 region has 18 residues. Germline V lookup: CDR1 SGHRS, CDR2 YFSETQ. Trimming pared 4 bases from V and 0 bases from J, leaving 22 bases between. This chain's CDR3 is CASSHVTNPGQLNTEAFF. CDR3 in DNA: TGCGCCAGCAGCCACGTAACCAATCCGGGACAACTGAACACTGAAGCTTTCTTT.

Points on this clone: The sample has other DNA sequences that encode this CDR3 too. The CDR3 protein is CASSLAGINQPQHF. The CDR3 DNA reads TGTGCCAGCAGCTTAGCGGGTATCAATCAGCCCCAGCATTTT. V gene TRBV13 combines with J gene TRBJ1-5, with D hard to call. This CDR3 contains 14 residues. The germline gives CDR1 PRHDT, CDR2 FYEKMQ (reference sequence). Between the trimmed V and J ends, which lost 1 base and 3 bases, there was a span of 7 bases.

The V call is TRBV5-4, the J call TRBJ1-2; D remains unclear. V was shortened by 2 bases and J by 6 bases, with 8 bases between the two germline ends. In germline, CDR1 is SGHNT, CDR2 YYREEE (reference sequence). The CDR3 spans 12 residues. The CDR3 reads CASSFWANGYTF. CDR3 DNA: TGTGCCAGCAGCTTTTGGGCTAATGGCTACACCTTC. The complete variable domain, with remaining parts taken from reference TRBV5-4 and TRBJ1-2, reads ETGVTQSPTHLIKTRGQQVTLRCSSQSGHNTVSWYQQALGQGPQFIFQYYREEENGRGNFPPRFSGLQFPNYSSELNVNALELDDSALYLCASSFWANGYTFGSGTRLTVV.

The chain combines TRBV27 with TRBJ2-2; D is ambiguous. The V gene lost 2 bases and the J gene lost 7 bases, with 11 bases spanning the gap. CDR3 length: 14 amino acids. From germline, CDR1 is MNHEY and CDR2 SMNVEV (reference sequence). The CDR3 region is CASSLVTVGGELFF. The DNA for the CDR3 is TGTGCCAGCAGTTTAGTCACAGTAGGCGGGGAGCTGTTTTTT.

The chain employs TRBV19 and TRBJ1-2, with 9 bases identical to TRBD1. Trimming removed 2 bases from V and 8 bases from J; junction bases left unmatched: 9. This CDR3 has 15 residues. CDR1 is LNHDA, CDR2 SQIVND, per germline (reference sequence). The CDR3 loop is CASSILPGTGKGYTF. The CDR3 DNA is TGTGCCAGTAGTATACTGCCCGGGACAGGGAAGGGCTACACCTTC.

The chain joins TRBV5-4 to TRBJ1-1, with D unclear. Trimming cost V 0 bases and J 1 base, with 10 bases left between them. Germline values: CDR1 SGHNT, CDR2 YYREEE (reference sequence). The CDR3 contains 15 residues. CDR3 nucleotide sequence: TGTGCCAGCAGCTTGGGGGCTGGGTCGAACACTGAAGCTTTCTTT. Amino acid sequence: CASSLGAGSNTEAFF.